This TCR beta chain comes out of a study of T-cell reconstitution after alpha-beta-depleted transplantation in children. In this sample, this clonotype turned up many times. J gave up 1 base and V 2 bases, and 4 bases lay outside the gene matches. Germline-derived CDR1 and CDR2 are MNHEY and SMNVEV (reference sequence). The CDR3 covers 17 residues. Unique molecular identifiers were built into the TCRbeta library. Each CDR3 protein is one row after TCRdb ran MiXCR on the PCR reads. The table lists under 250,000 distinct CDR3 sequences, approximately 6.3% of them singletons. This TCR derives from a boy younger than 10 with acute lymphoblastic leukemia, due to receive a stem cell transplant. The starting material was PBMCs, obtained before TCRalphabeta/CD19-depleted stem cell transplant. The V gene is TRBV27, the J gene TRBJ2-6, with 8 bases lining up with TRBD1. The CDR3 sequence is CASSLVTGGSGANVLTF. CDR3 in DNA: TGTGCCAGCAGTTTAGTTACAGGGGGATCTGGGGCCAACGTCCTGACTTTC. Using reference TRBV27 and TRBJ2-6 for the parts outside the CDR3, the full variable domain is EAQVTQNPRYLITVTGKKLTVTCSQNMNHEYMSWYRQDPGLGLRQIYYSMNVEVTDKGDVPEGYKVSRKEKRNFPLILESPSPNQTSLYFCASSLVTGGSGANVLTFGAGSRLTVL.